One sample yielded the 21 T cell receptor beta chains listed below, sequenced in a study of blood T cells in healthy people across ages. Next came a second PCR, run for roughly 6 to 11 cycles, which used a sample-barcoded 5' primer along with a J-beta primer mix. Using its own MiXCR run on the 5' RACE reads, TCRdb lists one record per CDR3 protein. The table lists about a million distinct CDR3 sequences, around 54% of them singletons. Sequencing was done on a sample of blood. The receptors originated from a woman aged 60-75 years in good health.

This clonotype is a singleton in its sample. The rearrangement links TRBV4-1 to TRBJ2-1; no firm D call. With 6 bases removed from V and 0 bases from J, the gap between germline ends came to 18 bases. This CDR3 is 17 amino acids long. CDR1 is MGHRA, CDR2 YSYEKL, per germline. The CDR3 spells CASRNLVRTGSYNEQFF. The DNA of the CDR3 is TGCGCCAGCAGAAACTTAGTAAGAACGGGCTCCTACAATGAGCAGTTCTTC.

This clonotype was seen a handful of times. The chain uses TRBV3-1 and TRBJ2-7, with a tentative D call TRBD1 (6 bases). This CDR3 is 16 amino acids long. V was cut by 4 bases and J by 2 bases, with 18 bases left in between. Germline CDR1 LGHDT, CDR2 YNNKEL (reference sequence). The CDR3 DNA reads as TGTGCCAGCAGCCTATTGCTACCCAGGGGAACCTACGAGCAGTACTTC. Translating gives CASSLLLPRGTYEQYF.

In this sample, this clonotype turned up a few times. The chain combines TRBV13 with TRBJ2-7; D gene ambiguous. CDR3 size: 14 residues. Trimming shortened V by 7 bases and J by 2 bases, and 15 bases separated the two germline ends. Germline CDR1 is PRHDT and CDR2 is FYEKMQ (reference sequence). The CDR3 nucleotides read TGTGCCAGCAACCATAGACTGGCCCCCTACGAGCAGTACTTC. Protein product: CASNHRLAPYEQYF.

This chain joins TRBV15 and TRBJ2-3; no clear D. Trimming removed 0 bases from V and 2 bases from J, with 9 bases in between. The V gene's germline CDR1 is LNHNV and CDR2 YYDKDF (reference sequence). The CDR3 covers 15 residues. CDR3 residues: CATSRDTLTTDTQYF. DNA for the CDR3: TGTGCCACCAGCAGAGATACGTTGACCACAGATACGCAGTATTTT.

Regarding this clonotype: Being one base from a much bigger clone, this may be a read error. In DNA form, the CDR3 reads TGCAGTGCTAGAGATGCGACAGATTCCAATCAGCCCCAGCATTTT. The encoded protein is CSARDATDSNQPQHF. The chain recombines TRBV20-1 with TRBJ1-5, with TRBD1 as a possible D gene (5 bases). V lost 0 bases to trimming and J lost 3 bases, with 12 bases between them. Germline lookup yields CDR1 DFQATT and CDR2 SNEGSKA (reference sequence). The CDR3 sequence is 15 residues long.

V is TRBV10-2 and J is TRBJ2-5; unclear D gene. Germline V CDR1 and CDR2: WSHSY, SAAADI. The ends were cut back, 6 bases at V and 4 bases at J, with 18 bases in the middle. This CDR3 spans 15 amino acids. The CDR3 sequence is CASRVGPRPRETQYF. The CDR3 DNA reads TGCGCCAGCAGGGTCGGACCAAGGCCCCGAGAGACCCAGTACTTC.

This clonotype was counted only a few times. DNA of the CDR3: TGTGCCAGCAGCTTAGGGAAGGTTGCGACAGGGCCCTCCTACGAGCAGTACTTC. Protein product: CASSLGKVATGPSYEQYF. The rearrangement uses TRBV13 and TRBJ2-7; TRBD1 matches 7 bases. The CDR3 has 18 amino acids. Germline CDR1 PRHDT, CDR2 FYEKMQ (reference sequence). V gave up 0 bases and J gave up 0 bases; unmatched junction bases: 11.

A remark on this clonotype: A read error may be the cause here, since a much bigger clone is one base away. The rearrangement uses TRBV29-1 and TRBJ2-7; 12 nucleotides line up with TRBD2. From germline, CDR1 is SQVTM and CDR2 ANQGSEA. The junction had 10 bases not matched to a gene; V was cut back by 6 bases and J by 7 bases. This CDR3 has 14 amino acids. CDR3 sequence reads: CSVTTSGSFNEQYF. CDR3 nucleotides: TGCAGCGTAACGACTAGCGGGAGTTTCAATGAGCAGTACTTC.

This clonotype was detected once. The chain combines TRBV14 with TRBJ1-2; 8 nucleotides line up with TRBD1. The J segment lost 3 bases and the V segment lost 0 bases, leaving 3 bases of the junction unmatched. Per the germline V gene, CDR1 is SGHDN and CDR2 is FVKESK. CDR3 length: 15 residues. The CDR3 is CASSQDWTGYYGYTF. CDR3 in DNA: TGTGCCAGCAGCCAAGATTGGACAGGGTACTATGGCTACACCTTC.

Worth noting for this clonotype: Sequence at one end of the junction differs from germline and may be a read error. CDR3 nucleotide sequence: TGTGCCAGCTTAGGGGGGGGCACTGGGGCCAACGTCCTAACTTTC. Protein: CASLGGGTGANVLTF. The chain carries TRBV2 and TRBJ2-6; D may be TRBD2 (7 bases). The CDR3 has 15 amino acids. Germline values: CDR1 SNHLY, CDR2 FYNNEI.

The chain employs TRBV7-9 and TRBJ2-4; D perhaps matches TRBD2 (5 bases). There are 13 residues in the CDR3. From germline, CDR1 is SEHNR and CDR2 FQNEAQ (reference sequence). V lost 5 bases to trimming and J lost 7 bases, with 12 bases between them. The CDR3 DNA follows: TGTGCCAGCAGCCCGGGATTGAGTAACATTCAGTACTTC. Translation gives CASSPGLSNIQYF.

This rearrangement joins TRBV29-1 to TRBJ2-7; D gene ambiguous. Germline V gene sequence: CDR1 SQVTM, CDR2 ANQGSEA. There are 10 residues in the CDR3. V lost 7 bases, J lost 3 bases, and 7 bases lay in between. In DNA form, the CDR3 reads TGCAGCGCCCTTAACTACGAGCAGTACTTC. Residues: CSALNYEQYF.

The rearrangement uses TRBV4-1 and TRBJ1-4; tentatively, D is TRBD1 (5 bases). CDR1 and CDR2 from the germline V gene are MGHRA and YSYEKL. V dropped 2 bases and J dropped 5 bases, with 9 bases sitting between them. The length of the CDR3 is 14 residues. CDR3 in amino acids: CASSQRGLNEKLFF. The CDR3 DNA reads as TGCGCCAGCAGCCAAAGGGGCCTCAATGAAAAACTGTTTTTT.

The chain joins TRBV12-3 or TRBV12-4 to TRBJ2-1; 8 positions agree with TRBD1. V was clipped by 6 bases and J by 6 bases; unmatched bases: 4. The CDR3 runs to 13 residues. This chain's CDR3 is CASRPQGANEQFF. In nucleotides, the CDR3 is TGTGCCAGCAGGCCCCAGGGGGCCAATGAGCAGTTCTTC.

The chain employs TRBV14 and TRBJ2-3; 7 positions agree with TRBD1. The germline V gene has CDR1 SGHDN and CDR2 FVKESK. The CDR3 has 14 amino acids. V was clipped by 8 bases and J by 1 base; unmatched bases: 6. In DNA, the CDR3 is TGTGCCAGCGCCGCCGGACAGGGCACAGATACGCAGTATTTT. It yields the protein CASAAGQGTDTQYF.

This clonotype has at least ten counts. The chain has TRBV7-9 and TRBJ2-5, with D perhaps TRBD1 (6 bases). Germline CDR1 is SEHNR and CDR2 is FQNEAQ (reference sequence). V was trimmed by 1 base and J by 5 bases, leaving 8 bases between them. The CDR3 extends over 13 amino acids. The CDR3 coding sequence is TGTGCCAGCAGCTTAGACAGGGTGGAGACCCAGTACTTC. Residues: CASSLDRVETQYF.

J is TRBJ2-7 and V is TRBV4-1, with D possibly being TRBD1 (6 bases). Germline loops: CDR1 MGHRA, CDR2 YSYEKL. Trimming pared 4 bases from V and 1 base from J, leaving 23 bases between. There are 18 residues in the CDR3. CDR3 residues: CASSPGPLRQELSYEQYF. Written as DNA, the CDR3 is TGCGCCAGCAGCCCGGGACCCCTGAGACAGGAACTGTCCTACGAGCAGTACTTC.

The chain recombines TRBV25-1 with TRBJ1-2, with D possibly being TRBD1 (6 bases). The germline gives CDR1 MGHDK, CDR2 SYGVNS. V lost 7 bases and J 3 bases, leaving 12 bases between the germline ends. The CDR3 is made up of 13 amino acids. In nucleotides, the CDR3 is TGTGCCAGCACCAGGGGCCACGACTATGGCTACACCTTC. It specifies CASTRGHDYGYTF.

The rearrangement links TRBV6-5 to TRBJ2-3; D ambiguous. CDR1 is MNHEY and CDR2 is SVGAGI in the germline V gene. Trimming shortened V by 4 bases and J by 5 bases, and 13 bases separated the two germline ends. The CDR3 consists of 14 residues. CDR3 amino acids: CASSSKGTGDTQYF. In DNA, the CDR3 is TGTGCCAGCAGTTCCAAAGGAACGGGAGATACGCAGTATTTT.

This clonotype was detected a few times. The CDR3 sequence: CASSLQGTSGRGDTQYF. CDR3 DNA sequence: TGTGCCAGCAGTCTCCAGGGGACTAGCGGGAGGGGCGATACGCAGTATTTT. The chain employs TRBV27 and TRBJ2-3, with TRBD2 matching over 16 bases. The CDR3 is 17 residues long. Germline V gene data show CDR1 as MNHEY and CDR2 as SMNVEV (reference sequence). J was trimmed by 6 bases and V by 5 bases; bases with no gene match: 8.

The rearrangement uses TRBV29-1 and TRBJ1-6, with 7 bases aligning to TRBD1. J was trimmed by 6 bases and V by 7 bases; bases with no gene match: 6. Germline loops: CDR1 SQVTM, CDR2 ANQGSEA. This CDR3 spans 13 amino acids. The CDR3 coding sequence is TGCAGCGCTCGGGACAGCCTTAATTCACCCCTCCACTTT. Translating it yields CSARDSLNSPLHF. Using reference TRBV29-1 and TRBJ1-6 for the parts outside the CDR3, the full variable domain is SAVISQKPSRDICQRGTSLTIQCQVDSQVTMMFWYRQQPGQSLTLIATANQGSEATYESGFVIDKFPISRPNLTFSTLTVSNMSPEDSSIYLCSARDSLNSPLHFGNGTRLTVT.